This T cell receptor (beta chain) was retrieved from a study of PD-L1 blockade in urothelial cancer. Points on this clone: The target antigen is unknown.

The assay was immunoSEQ multiplex PCR, and TCRdb's table has in-frame clones only and misses some. Of about 74,000 clones in the sample, 90% are singletons; the top ten hold over 4%. Time point noted: pretreatment peripheral blood. General observations from the study: More expansion of tumor-associated blood clones, seen at 3 weeks, marked durable-benefit patients.

Between the trimmed V and J ends, which lost 0 bases and 2 bases, there was a span of 15 bases. CDR1 is SGHRS and CDR2 is YFSETQ in the germline V gene. CDR3 length: 16 amino acids. J is TRBJ2-7 and V is TRBV5-1; D is unclear. The starting material was PBMCs, obtained around atezolizumab (anti-PD-L1) treatment. The TCR sequence derives from a man in his 70s with urothelial cancer. DNA of the CDR3: TGCGCCAGCAGCTTGGCCGGCCTGCAGAGGACCTACGAGCAGTACTTC. Residues: CASSLAGLQRTYEQYF. Together with reference TRBV5-1 and TRBJ2-7, the CDR3 gives the full variable domain: KAGVTQTPRYLIKTRGQQVTLSCSPISGHRSVSWYQQTPGQGLQFLFEYFSETQRNKGNFPGRFSGRQFSNSRSEMNVSTLELGDSALYLCASSLAGLQRTYEQYFGPGTRLTVT.